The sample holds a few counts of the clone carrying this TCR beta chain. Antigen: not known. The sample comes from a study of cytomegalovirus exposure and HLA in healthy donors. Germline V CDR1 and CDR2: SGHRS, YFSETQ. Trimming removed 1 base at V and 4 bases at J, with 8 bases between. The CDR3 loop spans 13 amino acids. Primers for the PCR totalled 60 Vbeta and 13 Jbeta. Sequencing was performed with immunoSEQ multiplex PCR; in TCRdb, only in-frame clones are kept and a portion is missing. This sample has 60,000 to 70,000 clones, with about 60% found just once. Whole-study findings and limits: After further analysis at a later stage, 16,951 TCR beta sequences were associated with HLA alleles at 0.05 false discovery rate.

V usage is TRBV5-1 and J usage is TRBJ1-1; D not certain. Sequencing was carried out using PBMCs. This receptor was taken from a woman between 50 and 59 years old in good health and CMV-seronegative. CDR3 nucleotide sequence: TGCGCCAGCAGCTTGACGACGGGCACTGAAGCTTTCTTT. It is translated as CASSLTTGTEAFF.